Presented here are 14 T cell receptor beta chains from one specimen sequenced in a study of blood T cell repertoires in COVID-19. Profiled with immunoSEQ multiplex PCR; TCRdb holds only in-frame clones, not every one. The sample lists around 60,000 clones; 83% were seen once. Source material: peripheral blood. These receptors all come from a man in his fifties or sixties with COVID-19, enrolled during active disease.

V is TRBV3-1 (or the pseudogene TRBV3-2) and J is TRBJ2-3, with no clear D. The CDR3 length is 15 residues. The germline gives CDR1 LGHDT, CDR2 YNNKEL (reference sequence). V was shortened by 0 bases and J by 6 bases, with 13 bases between the two germline ends. DNA of the CDR3: TGTGCCAGCAGCCAAGAGCGGCCAACCGCGGATACGCAGTATTTT. It translates to CASSQERPTADTQYF.

The V and J genes are TRBV5-1 and TRBJ2-3; 14 nucleotides agree with TRBD2. The CDR3 covers 17 residues. CDR1 is SGHRS and CDR2 is YFSETQ in the germline V gene. V shed 3 bases and J 4 bases; nucleotides not matched to a gene: 7. CDR3 protein: CASSSGLAGGSADTQYF. Written as DNA, the CDR3 is TGCGCCAGCAGCTCCGGACTAGCGGGAGGATCGGCAGATACGCAGTATTTT.

The chain recombines TRBV28 with TRBJ1-1; D is unclear. Germline V gene lookup returns CDR1 MDHEN and CDR2 SYDVKM. The CDR3 sequence is 14 residues long. Trimming took 2 bases from V and 9 from J, leaving 16 bases between them. Written as DNA, the CDR3 is TGTGCCAGCAGTTTACCCCTCGAACTGAAGAAAGCTTTCTTT. Amino acid sequence: CASSLPLELKKAFF.

This chain connects TRBV7-2 to TRBJ2-3, with a tentative D call TRBD2 (6 bases). In germline, CDR1 is SGHTA, CDR2 FQGNSA. The CDR3 is made up of 14 amino acids. V lost 0 bases and J lost 6, with 10 bases in between. The DNA of the CDR3 is TGTGCCAGCAGCTTAGCGCGAGGGAGGGATACGCAGTATTTT. This sequence encodes CASSLARGRDTQYF.

This sequence joins TRBV19 and TRBJ2-3; 10 bases match TRBD2. The trim removed 5 bases at V and 6 bases at J, leaving 5 bases unmatched. This CDR3 region has 14 residues. Germline-derived CDR1 and CDR2 are LNHDA and SQIVND (reference sequence). The CDR3 loop is CASSPSGRSDTQYF. CDR3 bases: TGTGCCAGTAGTCCTAGCGGGAGAAGCGATACGCAGTATTTT.

The CDR3 here is CASSEWEAPGANVLTF. DNA of the CDR3: TGTGCCAGCAGTGAATGGGAGGCCCCCGGGGCCAACGTCCTGACTTTC. This chain joins TRBV25-1 and TRBJ2-6, with TRBD2 as a possible D gene (6 bases). Trimming removed 1 base from V and 4 bases from J, with 11 bases in between. CDR1 and CDR2 (germline): MGHDK, SYGVNS. The CDR3 runs to 16 residues.

A few counts support this clone. V usage is TRBV6-2 or TRBV6-3 and J usage is TRBJ2-7, with D possibly being TRBD1 (5 bases). This CDR3 comprises 12 residues. The germline V gene encodes CDR1 MNHEY and CDR2 SVGEGT. Trimming left V 2 bases short and J 7 bases short, with 9 bases between. CDR3 nucleotide sequence: TGTGCCAGCAGTTACGGGGCGAGGGAGCAGTACTTC. Translating it yields CASSYGAREQYF.

This rearrangement joins TRBV30 to TRBJ2-7; TRBD1 might be the D (6 bases). The CDR3 consists of 13 residues. Trimming removed 2 bases at V and 5 bases at J, with 13 bases between. Looked up from germline, CDR1 is GTSNPN and CDR2 is SVGIG (reference sequence). DNA of the CDR3: TGTGCCTGGAGTCTCAGGGGATCGGACGAGCAGTACTTC. Amino acids: CAWSLRGSDEQYF.

The J gene is TRBJ2-7, the V gene TRBV28; TRBD1 matches at 7 bases. Germline values: CDR1 MDHEN, CDR2 SYDVKM. The CDR3 contains 12 residues. V lost 8 bases and J lost 3; bases outside the gene matches: 4. The CDR3 region has the DNA TGTGCCAGCCGGACAGGAAGCTACGAGCAGTACTTC. Its protein is CASRTGSYEQYF.

This clone was counted only a few times. The chain joins TRBV27 to TRBJ1-1; 9 nucleotides match TRBD1. The J segment lost 4 bases and the V segment lost 0 bases, leaving 3 bases of the junction unmatched. CDR3 length: 15 amino acids. Germline-derived CDR1 and CDR2 are MNHEY and SMNVEV (reference sequence). CDR3 residues: CASSLSGQGPTEAFF. DNA for the CDR3: TGTGCCAGCAGTTTATCAGGACAGGGGCCCACTGAAGCTTTCTTT.

This clone was seen a handful of times. The chain recombines TRBV2 with TRBJ2-1; D may be TRBD2 (6 bases). The germline CDR1 and CDR2 sequences are SNHLY and FYNNEI. The CDR3 sequence is 15 residues long. The V gene lost 4 bases and the J gene lost 2 bases, with 12 bases spanning the gap. The CDR3 spells CASSGLADTYNEQFF. CDR3 in DNA: TGTGCCAGCAGTGGGTTAGCGGATACCTACAATGAGCAGTTCTTC.

This sequence joins TRBV30 and TRBJ2-7; 8 bases map to TRBD2. CDR1 GTSNPN and CDR2 SVGIG come from the germline V gene (reference sequence). This CDR3 is built from 13 residues. J gave up 4 bases and V 2 bases, and 4 bases lay outside the gene matches. The DNA of the CDR3 is TGTGCCTGGAGTCGACTAGCGACGTACGAGCAGTACTTC. Translation: CAWSRLATYEQYF.

This sequence joins TRBV2 and TRBJ2-5; 9 bases are shared with TRBD2. The V segment lost 6 bases and the J segment 5 bases; nucleotides outside the gene matches: 7. CDR3 length: 14 residues. Germline V gene sequence: CDR1 SNHLY, CDR2 FYNNEI. CDR3 coding DNA: TGTGCCAGCAGCCAGGGACTAGCCGAGGAGACCCAGTACTTC. It codes for CASSQGLAEETQYF.

V usage is TRBV28 and J usage is TRBJ1-2; possible D gene TRBD1, 6 bases. The germline V and J ends were trimmed by 3 bases and 6 bases, with 26 bases remaining between them. CDR1 and CDR2 (germline): MDHEN, SYDVKM. This CDR3 comprises 18 residues. DNA of the CDR3: TGTGCCAGCAGTTTCCTTTATGCCGGGACAATAAACCCCCATGGCTACACCTTC. Translating it yields CASSFLYAGTINPHGYTF.